The rows below give T cell receptor beta chains drawn from one sample of a study of T-cell memory formation after mild COVID-19. TCRdb used MiXCR to reprocess the 5' RACE reads, holding one entry per CDR3 protein. The sample records 470,000 or so distinct CDR3 sequences, 15% to 20% being singletons. The specimen sequenced was PBMCs or a T cell subset sorted from them (not recorded which). The receptors here all came from an adult woman who had mild COVID-19 (a few samples of this study predate the infection). Cell type and time point are not known. Both conserved end residues are part of each CDR3. A D gene is named only where the DNA matches it firmly. Only some rows state a clone size, as once, few, many or a class for expanded clones.

D: -
size: few
J: TRBJ1-2
V: TRBV6-5
CDR3: CASSYARRQNYGYTF
DNA: TGTGCCAGCAGTTACGCGAGGCGTCAGAACTATGGCTACACCTTC

D: -
size: -
J: TRBJ2-7
V: TRBV3-1
CDR3: CASSLLGFEQYF
DNA: TGTGCCAGCAGCCTTCTCGGGTTCGAGCAGTACTTC

D: -
size: -
J: TRBJ2-4
V: TRBV6-1
CDR3: CAGPLEGGGTKNIQYF
DNA: TGTGCCGGTCCCCTCGAGGGGGGAGGAACCAAAAACATTCAGTACTTC

D: -
size: -
J: TRBJ1-1
V: TRBV4-3
CDR3: CASSQVLGANTEAFF
DNA: TGCGCCAGCAGCCAAGTTCTGGGGGCGAACACTGAAGCTTTCTTT

D: -
size: few
J: TRBJ2-7
V: TRBV20-1
CDR3: CSASGRGHEQYF
DNA: TGCAGTGCTAGTGGCAGGGGCCACGAGCAGTACTTC

D: TRBD2
size: -
J: TRBJ2-3
V: TRBV12-3/TRBV12-4
CDR3: CASLMSGSRRAFFADTQYF
DNA: TGTGCCAGTCTGATGAGCGGGAGTCGGCGGGCGTTCTTTGCAGATACGCAGTATTTT

D: -
size: -
J: TRBJ1-1
V: TRBV5-6
CDR3: CASSFPRVPEAFF
DNA: TGTGCCAGCAGCTTCCCTAGGGTACCTGAAGCTTTCTTT

D: TRBD1
size: -
J: TRBJ1-6
V: TRBV10-3
CDR3: CAISDSGQGGSPLHF
DNA: TGTGCCATCAGTGACTCCGGACAGGGAGGATCACCCCTCCACTTT

D: -
size: -
J: TRBJ1-6
V: TRBV5-6
CDR3: CASSPAGSYNSPLHF
DNA: TGTGCCAGCAGCCCGGCTGGCTCCTATAATTCACCCCTCCACTTT

D: TRBD2
size: -
J: TRBJ2-3
V: TRBV3-1
CDR3: CASSPGLAGPSTDTQYF
DNA: TGTGCCAGCAGCCCCGGACTAGCGGGGCCCTCCACAGATACGCAGTATTTT

D: -
size: few
J: TRBJ1-4
V: TRBV2
CDR3: CASSERAWDEKLFF
DNA: TGTGCCAGCAGTGAAAGGGCCTGGGATGAAAAACTGTTTTTT

D: -
size: many
J: TRBJ2-1
V: TRBV4-2
CDR3: CASSRGLSGDGSYNEQFF
DNA: TGTGCCAGCAGCCGGGGGCTAAGCGGGGATGGCTCCTACAATGAGCAGTTCTTC

D: -
size: -
J: TRBJ2-1
V: TRBV6-2/TRBV6-3
CDR3: CASSSQTSYNEQFF
DNA: TGTGCCAGCAGTTCTCAAACCTCCTACAATGAGCAGTTCTTC

D: -
size: few
J: TRBJ2-2
V: TRBV9
CDR3: CASSARGSAGELFF
DNA: TGTGCCAGCAGCGCGCGGGGTAGCGCCGGGGAGCTGTTTTTT

D: TRBD1
size: few
J: TRBJ1-1
V: TRBV9
CDR3: CASSVVRDRGNPHATEAFF
DNA: TGTGCCAGCAGCGTAGTTCGAGACAGGGGTAATCCCCATGCCACTGAAGCTTTCTTT

D: -
size: few
J: TRBJ2-5
V: TRBV7-3
CDR3: CASRSANQETQYF
DNA: TGTGCCAGCAGGTCAGCGAACCAAGAGACCCAGTACTTC

D: -
size: few
J: TRBJ1-6
V: TRBV28
CDR3: CASSGYPRSYNSPLHF
DNA: TGTGCCAGCAGTGGTTATCCTAGGTCCTATAATTCACCCCTCCACTTT

D: -
size: few
J: TRBJ1-1
V: TRBV9
CDR3: CASSVAVNTEAFF
DNA: TGTGCCAGCAGCGTAGCTGTGAACACTGAAGCTTTCTTT

D: TRBD1
size: few
J: TRBJ1-1
V: TRBV12-5
CDR3: CASGLEWGDRGAFF
DNA: TGTGCTAGTGGTTTGGAATGGGGGGACAGGGGTGCTTTCTTT

D: -
size: few
J: TRBJ1-1
V: TRBV6-6
CDR3: CASSYSGGETEAFF
DNA: TGTGCCAGCAGTTACTCGGGGGGGGAAACTGAAGCTTTCTTT

D: -
size: few
J: TRBJ1-1
V: TRBV7-9
CDR3: CASSFPGDFKNTEAFF
DNA: TGTGCCAGCAGCTTTCCGGGGGACTTCAAGAACACTGAAGCTTTCTTT

D: TRBD1
size: -
J: TRBJ1-4
V: TRBV12-3/TRBV12-4
CDR3: CASRTGTYTKLFF
DNA: TGTGCCAGCAGGACAGGGACATATACAAAACTGTTTTTT

D: TRBD1
size: -
J: TRBJ1-2
V: TRBV4-1
CDR3: CASSLPTGVVYGYTF
DNA: TGCGCCAGCAGCCTGCCGACAGGGGTTGTCTATGGCTACACCTTC

D: -
size: few
J: TRBJ2-1
V: TRBV11-2
CDR3: CASSAPVYNEQFF
DNA: TGTGCCAGCAGTGCCCCCGTTTACAATGAGCAGTTCTTC

D: -
size: few
J: TRBJ2-7
V: TRBV20-1
CDR3: CSARWGSEQYF
DNA: TGCAGTGCTAGATGGGGCAGCGAGCAGTACTTC

D: -
size: -
J: TRBJ2-1
V: TRBV6-5
CDR3: CASTRNREQFF
DNA: TGTGCCAGCACCAGAAACCGTGAGCAGTTCTTC

D: -
size: -
J: TRBJ2-7
V: TRBV20-1
CDR3: CSAFYPGTGNYEQYF
DNA: TGCAGTGCTTTTTACCCCGGGACTGGCAACTACGAGCAGTACTTC

D: TRBD1
size: -
J: TRBJ2-2
V: TRBV7-2
CDR3: CASSFKAGQGGTGELFF
DNA: TGTGCCAGCAGCTTTAAAGCTGGACAGGGTGGTACCGGGGAGCTGTTTTTT

D: -
size: -
J: TRBJ2-2
V: TRBV24-1
CDR3: CATSDLPQYAGELFF
DNA: TGTGCCACCAGTGATTTGCCCCAGTACGCCGGGGAGCTGTTTTTT

D: -
size: -
J: TRBJ1-5
V: TRBV7-9
CDR3: CASSFEQAGNQPQHF
DNA: TGTGCCAGCAGCTTTGAGCAGGCCGGCAATCAGCCCCAGCATTTT

D: TRBD1
size: few
J: TRBJ1-4
V: TRBV5-6
CDR3: CASSLTGTENEKLFF
DNA: TGTGCCAGCAGCTTGACCGGGACAGAGAATGAAAAACTGTTTTTT

D: TRBD2
size: -
J: TRBJ2-1
V: TRBV7-3
CDR3: CASSSGGRGAPNEQFF
DNA: TGTGCCAGCAGCTCGGGGGGGCGGGGGGCCCCGAATGAGCAGTTCTTC

D: -
size: few
J: TRBJ2-7
V: TRBV3-1
CDR3: CASNHQGPNGEQYF
DNA: TGTGCCAGCAACCACCAGGGGCCTAACGGCGAGCAGTACTTC

D: -
size: few
J: TRBJ1-5
V: TRBV3-1
CDR3: CASSQASTGVYPQHF
DNA: TGTGCCAGCAGCCAAGCGTCGACAGGTGTTTACCCCCAGCATTTT

D: -
size: -
J: TRBJ1-1
V: TRBV7-9
CDR3: CASSSLRSGEAFF
DNA: TGTGCCAGCAGCTCCCTCAGGTCGGGAGAAGCTTTCTTT

D: -
size: few
J: TRBJ1-1
V: TRBV7-9
CDR3: CASSYPPVGGAGTEAFF
DNA: TGTGCCAGCAGCTATCCCCCCGTGGGAGGGGCCGGCACTGAAGCTTTCTTT

D: TRBD2
size: few
J: TRBJ2-2
V: TRBV6-2/TRBV6-3
CDR3: CASSYPGRSASGELFF
DNA: TGTGCCAGCAGTTACCCCGGGAGGTCGGCGTCCGGGGAGCTGTTTTTT

D: -
size: many
J: TRBJ2-2
V: TRBV3-1
CDR3: CASQRGVNTGELFF
DNA: TGTGCCAGTCAGCGAGGGGTCAACACCGGGGAGCTGTTTTTT

D: -
size: -
J: TRBJ2-3
V: TRBV24-1
CDR3: CATGDGLTDTQYF
DNA: TGTGCCACCGGGGACGGCCTCACAGATACGCAGTATTTT

D: TRBD1
size: -
J: TRBJ1-1
V: TRBV24-1
CDR3: CATSDFGVVRGPKNTEAFF
DNA: TGTGCCACCAGTGATTTCGGTGTAGTTAGGGGGCCAAAGAACACTGAAGCTTTCTTT

D: TRBD1
size: -
J: TRBJ1-2
V: TRBV19
CDR3: CASSTRQGSTYGYTF
DNA: TGTGCCAGTAGTACAAGACAGGGCTCTACCTATGGCTACACCTTC

D: TRBD1
size: -
J: TRBJ1-2
V: TRBV7-2
CDR3: CASSLTQGDYGYTF
DNA: TGTGCCAGCAGCCTAACACAGGGGGACTATGGCTACACCTTC

D: -
size: few
J: TRBJ2-2
V: TRBV5-1
CDR3: CASTGGTANTGELFF
DNA: TGCGCCAGCACTGGGGGGACAGCCAACACCGGGGAGCTGTTTTTT

D: -
size: -
J: TRBJ2-7
V: TRBV5-1
CDR3: CASSLDPSSYEQYF
DNA: TGTGCCAGCAGCTTAGACCCGAGCTCCTACGAGCAGTACTTC

D: -
size: -
J: TRBJ1-5
V: TRBV4-3
CDR3: CASSQEWRGYQPQHF
DNA: TGCGCCAGCAGCCAAGAATGGAGGGGCTATCAGCCCCAGCATTTT

D: -
size: many
J: TRBJ2-7
V: TRBV3-1
CDR3: CASSQGLRRGLWEQYF
DNA: TGTGCCAGCAGCCAAGGACTAAGACGGGGCCTTTGGGAGCAGTACTTC